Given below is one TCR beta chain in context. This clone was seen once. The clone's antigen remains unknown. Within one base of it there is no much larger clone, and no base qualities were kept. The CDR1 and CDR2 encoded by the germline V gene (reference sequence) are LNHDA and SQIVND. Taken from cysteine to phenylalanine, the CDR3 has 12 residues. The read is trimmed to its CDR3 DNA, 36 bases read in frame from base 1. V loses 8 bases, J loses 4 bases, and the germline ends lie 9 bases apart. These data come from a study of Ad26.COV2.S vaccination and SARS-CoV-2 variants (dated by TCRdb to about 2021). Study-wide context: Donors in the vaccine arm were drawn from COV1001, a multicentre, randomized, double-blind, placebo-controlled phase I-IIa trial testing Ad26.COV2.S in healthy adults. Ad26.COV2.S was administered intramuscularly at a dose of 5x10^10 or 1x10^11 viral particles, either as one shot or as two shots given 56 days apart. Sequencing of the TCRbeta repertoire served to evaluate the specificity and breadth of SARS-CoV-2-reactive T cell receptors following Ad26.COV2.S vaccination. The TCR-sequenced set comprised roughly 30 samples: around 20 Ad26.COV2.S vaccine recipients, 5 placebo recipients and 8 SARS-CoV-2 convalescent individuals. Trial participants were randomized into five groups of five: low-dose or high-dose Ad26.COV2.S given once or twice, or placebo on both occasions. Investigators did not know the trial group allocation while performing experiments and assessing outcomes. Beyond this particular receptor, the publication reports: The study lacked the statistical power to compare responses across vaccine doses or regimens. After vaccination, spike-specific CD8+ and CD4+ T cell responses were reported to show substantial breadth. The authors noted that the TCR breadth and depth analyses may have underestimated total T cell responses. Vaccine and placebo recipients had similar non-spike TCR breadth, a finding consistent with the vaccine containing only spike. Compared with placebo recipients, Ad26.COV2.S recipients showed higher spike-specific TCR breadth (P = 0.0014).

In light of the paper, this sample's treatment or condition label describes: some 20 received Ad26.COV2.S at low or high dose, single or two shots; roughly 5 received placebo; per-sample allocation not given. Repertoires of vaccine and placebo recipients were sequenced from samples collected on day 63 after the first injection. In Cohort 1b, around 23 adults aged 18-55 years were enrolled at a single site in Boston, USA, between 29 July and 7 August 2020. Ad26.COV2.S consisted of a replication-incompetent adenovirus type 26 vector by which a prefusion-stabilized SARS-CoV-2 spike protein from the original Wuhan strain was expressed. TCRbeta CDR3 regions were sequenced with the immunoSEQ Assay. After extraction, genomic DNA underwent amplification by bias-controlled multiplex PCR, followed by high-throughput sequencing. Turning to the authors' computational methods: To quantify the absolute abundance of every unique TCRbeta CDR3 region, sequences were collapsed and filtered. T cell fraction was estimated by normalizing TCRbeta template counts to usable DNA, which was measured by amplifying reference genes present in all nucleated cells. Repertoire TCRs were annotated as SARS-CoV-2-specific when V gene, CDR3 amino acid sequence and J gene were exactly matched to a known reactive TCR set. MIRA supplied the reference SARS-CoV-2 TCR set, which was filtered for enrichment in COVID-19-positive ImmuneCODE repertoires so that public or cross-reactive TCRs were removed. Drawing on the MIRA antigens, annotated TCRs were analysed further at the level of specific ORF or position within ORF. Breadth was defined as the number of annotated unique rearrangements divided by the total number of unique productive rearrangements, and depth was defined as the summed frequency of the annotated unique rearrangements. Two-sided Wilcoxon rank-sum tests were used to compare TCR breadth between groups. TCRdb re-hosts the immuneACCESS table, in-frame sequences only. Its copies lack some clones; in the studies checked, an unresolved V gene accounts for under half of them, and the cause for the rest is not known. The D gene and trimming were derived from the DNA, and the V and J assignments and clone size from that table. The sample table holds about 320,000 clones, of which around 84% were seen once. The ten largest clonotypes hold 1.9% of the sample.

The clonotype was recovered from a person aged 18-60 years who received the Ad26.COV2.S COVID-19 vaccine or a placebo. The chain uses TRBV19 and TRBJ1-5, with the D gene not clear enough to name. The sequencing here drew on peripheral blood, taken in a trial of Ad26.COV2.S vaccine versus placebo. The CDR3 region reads CASAKINQPQHF. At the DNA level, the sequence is TGTGCCAGTGCGAAAATTAATCAGCCCCAGCATTTT. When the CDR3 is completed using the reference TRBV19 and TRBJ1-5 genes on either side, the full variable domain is DGGITQSPKYLFRKEGQNVTLSCEQNLNHDAMYWYRQDPGQGLRLIYYSQIVNDFQKGDIAEGYSVSREKKESFPLTVTSAQKNPTAFYLCASAKINQPQHFGDGTRLSIL.